These T cell receptor beta chains were read from a single sample in a study of T cell responses to AZD1222 COVID-19 vaccine. Profiling relied on immunoSEQ multiplex PCR, and the TCRdb table lists in-frame clones only, not all of them. Among around 92,000 clones listed, about nine tenths were seen once. The specimen comprised peripheral blood, sampled on day 0 of AZD1222 vaccination. The receptors shown here come from an adult in good health. The CDR3 runs from the conserved cysteine through the conserved F or W. Fields, in order: J gene, clone size, V gene, D gene, CDR3 protein, CDR3 DNA. D genes are given only for firm matches. Expanded clones get a size class; other rows say once, few or many, or leave the size out.

>TRBJ1-1|-|TRBV7-3|TRBD1
CASSLSDRDTEAFF
TGTGCCAGCAGCTTATCGGACAGGGACACTGAAGCTTTCTTT
>TRBJ2-1|few|TRBV10-1|-
CASPPVVAVSSYNEQFF
TGCGCCAGCCCCCCGGTGGTAGCGGTTAGCTCCTACAATGAGCAGTTCTTC
>TRBJ1-1|-|TRBV7-8|-
CASSSRARSMNTEAFF
TGTGCCAGCAGCTCCCGGGCCAGGAGCATGAACACTGAAGCTTTCTTT
>TRBJ1-2|-|TRBV7-2|-
CASSFTGGGYTF
TGTGCCAGCAGCTTTACAGGAGGGGGCTACACCTTC
>TRBJ1-4|-|TRBV19|-
CASSGPGRRTNEKLFF
TGTGCCAGTAGTGGACCTGGGAGACGGACTAATGAAAAACTGTTTTTT
>TRBJ1-1|-|TRBV7-2|-
CASSTRGGGRAFF
TGTGCCTCATCAACCAGGGGCGGAGGGCGGGCTTTCTTT
>TRBJ1-2|-|TRBV2|-
CASSEDQINYGYTF
TGTGCCAGCAGTGAAGACCAAATTAACTATGGCTACACCTTC
>TRBJ2-7|-|TRBV12-2|-
CASRSRTGSSYEQYF
TGTGCAAGTCGCTCCAGGACAGGGAGCTCCTACGAGCAGTACTTC
>TRBJ2-7|once|TRBV7-7|TRBD1
CASSSSGGDEQYF
TGTGCCAGCAGCTCTTCAGGGGGAGACGAGCAGTACTTC
>TRBJ1-3|-|TRBV13|-
CASSLNIGGFSGNTIYF
TGTGCCAGCAGCCTAAATATAGGGGGGTTCTCTGGAAACACCATATATTTT
>TRBJ2-1|-|TRBV10-3|-
CAISERTDNEQFF
TGTGCCATCAGTGAGAGAACGGATAATGAGCAGTTCTTC
>TRBJ2-2|-|TRBV30|TRBD2
CAWQAGGQHGELFF
TGTGCCTGGCAAGCGGGGGGCCAGCACGGGGAGCTGTTTTTT
>TRBJ1-2|-|TRBV18|-
CASSTLGGYTF
TGTGCCAGCTCAACCTTGGGAGGCTACACCTTC